This TCR beta chain originates from a study of blood T cell repertoires in COVID-19. Study at large: The origin of the acute and convalescent COVID-19 samples was the United States, Italy and Spain. Nucleic acid was either cDNA or gDNA, and it came from T cells, B-cell-depleted T cells, or PBMCs.

Methods used by the authors: Amplifying reference gene primers gave estimates of nucleated cell counts. Assay: immunoSEQ multiplex PCR; the TCRdb copy retains only in-frame clones and omits some. V and J calls and clone size are as listed in that table; D and trimming were resolved from the DNA. This sample has 360,000 or so clones, with around 90% found just once. Germline CDR1 reads MNHNS; CDR2 reads SASEGT. CDR3 length: 14 amino acids. The trim removed 1 base at V and 6 bases at J, leaving 5 bases unmatched. This receptor was obtained from a man younger than 30 with active or convalescent COVID-19. The material sequenced was peripheral blood. The V gene is TRBV6-1, the J gene TRBJ2-5, with 7 bases identical to TRBD2. CDR3 sequence: CASSEGGSGQTQYF. DNA of the CDR3: TGTGCCAGCAGTGAAGGGGGTAGCGGGCAGACCCAGTACTTC.